This T cell receptor beta chain was observed in a study of blood T cells in healthy people across ages. Whole-study context: Capture via template switching afforded approximately one barcoded beta molecule per two T cells.

Findings of the study overall: Estimated diversity, derived from one million T cells, was regarded as an underestimate.

On this clonotype itself: Antigen specificity is unknown.

For the second PCR, which ran for about 7 to 12 cycles, a sample-barcoded 5' primer and a J-beta primer mix were used. Each TCR beta cDNA got a 12-nucleotide random molecular identifier. TCRdb redid the calling of the 5' RACE reads with MiXCR, one entry per CDR3 protein. The sample includes hundreds of thousands of distinct CDR3 sequences, roughly 21% of them seen just once. The junction had 12 bases not matched to a gene; V was cut back by 6 bases and J by 16 bases. CDR3 size: 12 residues. Looked up from germline, CDR1 is MNHEY and CDR2 is SMNVEV (reference sequence). Total RNA extracted from each sample amounted to at least 5.5 micrograms.

The J gene is TRBJ2-1, the V gene TRBV27; 7 bases line up with TRBD2. The sequencing sample was made of blood. The sequence was collected from a man between 65 and 85 years old in good health. The CDR3 nucleotides are TGTGCCAGCAGAACGGGTGCGGGAGTAAAATTCTTC. It translates to CASRTGAGVKFF.